The T cell receptor (beta chain) described here comes from a study of low-dose radiotherapy and immunotherapy resistance in tumors. Germline V gene sequence: CDR1 SGHRS, CDR2 YFSETQ. Trimming took 2 bases from V and 4 from J, leaving 10 bases between them. CDR3 length: 15 residues. Documented time point: before trial treatment. Nivolumab, ipilimumab, aspirin, low-dose cyclophosphamide and low-dose radiotherapy were given to donors. Enrollment required an advanced solid tumor negative for tumor-infiltrating lymphocytes. First-strand cDNA relied on TRAV- and TRBV-specific primers spanning alpha and beta chains. Amplification, which lasted roughly 20 PCR cycles, used a constant-region primer and V-primer adapter to amplify TCRs. One entry per CDR3 protein, called by TCRdb with MiXCR from the reads. The data show more than 45,000 distinct CDR3 sequences, approximately 26% seen once. This clonotype was found many times.

This clonotype originated in a male donor with prostate cancer. The chain carries TRBV5-1 and TRBJ2-6; D uncertain. The sequencing used PBMCs, collected before treatment. The CDR3 region is CASSLIPSGANVLTF. The CDR3, as DNA: TGCGCCAGCAGCTTAATTCCCTCCGGGGCCAACGTCCTGACTTTC.